The clone carrying this TCR beta chain was observed many times. The antigen remains unidentified. This entry belongs to a study of Graves' ophthalmopathy and Graves' hyperthyroidism. Study results and limitations: In blood appeared most of the expanded thyroid clonotypes whose frequency exceeded 0.001.

This CDR3 is built from 17 residues. From germline, CDR1 is LGHDT and CDR2 YNNKEL (reference sequence). The J segment lost 4 bases and the V segment lost 5 bases, leaving 11 bases of the junction unmatched. The TCR beta CDR3 regions underwent amplification from RNA transcripts. Second-round multiplex PCR came after first-round RT-PCR with HTBI primers. Using its own MiXCR run on the multiplex PCR reads, TCRdb lists one record per CDR3 protein. The repertoire holds 350,000 or so distinct CDR3 sequences, roughly 15% seen once, with 9% to 15% in the top ten. Donors with ophthalmopathy: moderate-to-severe activity, CAS ≥3, NOSPECS ≥4, duration under 3 months.

This chain connects TRBV3-1 to TRBJ2-5; 12 bases align to TRBD2. This receptor was identified in an adult man with Graves' ophthalmopathy. What was sequenced was peripheral blood. CDR3 bases: TGTGCCAGCAGCGCCCTAGCGGGAGGGCCCGAGGCAGAGACCCAGTACTTC. Amino acid sequence: CASSALAGGPEAETQYF.